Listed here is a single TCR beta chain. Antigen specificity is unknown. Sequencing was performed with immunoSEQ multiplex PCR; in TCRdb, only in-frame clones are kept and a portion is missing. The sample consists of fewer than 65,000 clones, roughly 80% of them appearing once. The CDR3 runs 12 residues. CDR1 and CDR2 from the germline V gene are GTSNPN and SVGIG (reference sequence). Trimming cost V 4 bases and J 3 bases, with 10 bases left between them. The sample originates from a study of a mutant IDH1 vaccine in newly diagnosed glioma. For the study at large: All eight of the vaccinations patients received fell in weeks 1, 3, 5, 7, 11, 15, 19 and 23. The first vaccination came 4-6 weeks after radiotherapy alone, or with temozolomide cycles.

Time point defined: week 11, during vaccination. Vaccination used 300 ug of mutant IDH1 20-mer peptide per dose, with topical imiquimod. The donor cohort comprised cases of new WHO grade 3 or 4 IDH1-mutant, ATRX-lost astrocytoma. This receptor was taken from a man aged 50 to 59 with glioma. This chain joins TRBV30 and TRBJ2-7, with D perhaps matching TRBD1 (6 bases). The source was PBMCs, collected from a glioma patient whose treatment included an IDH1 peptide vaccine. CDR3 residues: CAWNKGVYEQYF. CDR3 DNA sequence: TGTGCCTGGAATAAGGGGGTCTACGAGCAGTACTTC. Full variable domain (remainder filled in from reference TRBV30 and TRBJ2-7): SQTIHQWPATLVQPVGSPLSLECTVEGTSNPNLYWYRQAAGRGLQLLFYSVGIGQISSEVPQNLSASRPQDRQFILSSKKLLLSDSGFYLCAWNKGVYEQYFGPGTRLTVT.